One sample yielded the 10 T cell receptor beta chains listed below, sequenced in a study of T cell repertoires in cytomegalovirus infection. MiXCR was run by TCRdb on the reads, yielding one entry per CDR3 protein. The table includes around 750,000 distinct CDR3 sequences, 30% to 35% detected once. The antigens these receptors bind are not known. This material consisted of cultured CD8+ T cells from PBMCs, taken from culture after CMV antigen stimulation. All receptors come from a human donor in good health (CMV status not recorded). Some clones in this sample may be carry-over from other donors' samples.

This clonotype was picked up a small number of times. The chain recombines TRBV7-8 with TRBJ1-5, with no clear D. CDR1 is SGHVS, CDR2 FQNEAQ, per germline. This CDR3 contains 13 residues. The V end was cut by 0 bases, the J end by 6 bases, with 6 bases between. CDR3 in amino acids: CASSLAKSQPQHF. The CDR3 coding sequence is TGTGCCAGCAGCTTAGCGAAAAGTCAGCCCCAGCATTTT.

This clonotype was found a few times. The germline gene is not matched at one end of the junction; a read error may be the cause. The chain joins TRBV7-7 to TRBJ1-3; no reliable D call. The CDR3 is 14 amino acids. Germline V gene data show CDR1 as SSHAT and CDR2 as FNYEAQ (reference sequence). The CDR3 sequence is CASSLKGAGNTIYF. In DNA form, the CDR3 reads TGTGCTAGCAGCCTCAAGGGAGCTGGAAACACCATATATTTT.

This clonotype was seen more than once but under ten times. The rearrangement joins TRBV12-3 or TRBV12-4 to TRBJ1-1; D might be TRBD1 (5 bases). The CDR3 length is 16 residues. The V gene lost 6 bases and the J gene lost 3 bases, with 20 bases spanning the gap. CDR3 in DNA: TGTGCCAGCAGGTTACTGGGTACAGGTTCTTACACTGAAGCTTTCTTT. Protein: CASRLLGTGSYTEAFF.

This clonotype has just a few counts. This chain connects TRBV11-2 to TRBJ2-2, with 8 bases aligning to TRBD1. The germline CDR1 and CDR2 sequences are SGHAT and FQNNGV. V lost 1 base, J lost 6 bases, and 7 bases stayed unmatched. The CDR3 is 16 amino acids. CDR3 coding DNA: TGTGCCAGCAGCTTAGGGCTGAGACAGGGGTCCGGGGAGCTGTTTTTT. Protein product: CASSLGLRQGSGELFF.

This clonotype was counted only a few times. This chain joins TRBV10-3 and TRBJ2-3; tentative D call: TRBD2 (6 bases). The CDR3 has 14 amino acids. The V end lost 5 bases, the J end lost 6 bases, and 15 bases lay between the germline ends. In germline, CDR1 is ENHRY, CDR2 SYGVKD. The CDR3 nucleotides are TGTGCCATCAGTACGTCCCGGGAGTCCGATACGCAGTATTTT. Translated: CAISTSRESDTQYF.

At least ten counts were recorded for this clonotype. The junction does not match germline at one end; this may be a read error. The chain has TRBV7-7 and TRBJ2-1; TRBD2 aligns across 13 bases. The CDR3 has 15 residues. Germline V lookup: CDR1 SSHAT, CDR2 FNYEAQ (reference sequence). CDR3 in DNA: TGTGCTAGCAGCAGGACTAGCGGGGGATTCAATGAGCAGTTCTTC. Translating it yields CASSRTSGGFNEQFF.

As DNA, the CDR3 is TGTGCCACCAGCAGAGGAAGGTCCACTGAAGCTTTCTTT. This gives the protein CATSRGRSTEAFF. The rearrangement links TRBV15 to TRBJ1-1, with unresolved D. The length of the CDR3 is 13 residues. Deletions cut 1 base from V and 4 bases from J, with 7 bases between. Germline V CDR1 and CDR2: LNHNV, YYDKDF (reference sequence).

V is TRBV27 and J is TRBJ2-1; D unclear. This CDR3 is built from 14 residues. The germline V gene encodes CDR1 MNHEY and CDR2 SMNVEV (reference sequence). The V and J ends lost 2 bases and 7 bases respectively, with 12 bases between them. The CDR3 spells CASSLGRDGNEQFF. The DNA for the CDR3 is TGTGCCAGCAGTTTAGGTAGGGATGGGAATGAGCAGTTCTTC.

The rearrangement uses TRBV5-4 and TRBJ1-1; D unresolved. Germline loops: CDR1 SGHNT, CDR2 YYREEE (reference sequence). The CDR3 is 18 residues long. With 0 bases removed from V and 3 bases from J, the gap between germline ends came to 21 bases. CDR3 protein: CASSLDRVMGSRDTEAFF. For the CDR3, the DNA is TGTGCCAGCAGCTTGGACCGGGTAATGGGAAGTAGGGACACTGAAGCTTTCTTT.

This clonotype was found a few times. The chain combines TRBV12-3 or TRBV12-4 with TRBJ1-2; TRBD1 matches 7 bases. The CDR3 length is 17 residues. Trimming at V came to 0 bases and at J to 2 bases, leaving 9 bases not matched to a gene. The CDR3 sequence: CASSLASAGGPNYGYTF. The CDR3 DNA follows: TGTGCCAGCAGTTTAGCTAGCGCAGGGGGGCCGAACTATGGCTACACCTTC.